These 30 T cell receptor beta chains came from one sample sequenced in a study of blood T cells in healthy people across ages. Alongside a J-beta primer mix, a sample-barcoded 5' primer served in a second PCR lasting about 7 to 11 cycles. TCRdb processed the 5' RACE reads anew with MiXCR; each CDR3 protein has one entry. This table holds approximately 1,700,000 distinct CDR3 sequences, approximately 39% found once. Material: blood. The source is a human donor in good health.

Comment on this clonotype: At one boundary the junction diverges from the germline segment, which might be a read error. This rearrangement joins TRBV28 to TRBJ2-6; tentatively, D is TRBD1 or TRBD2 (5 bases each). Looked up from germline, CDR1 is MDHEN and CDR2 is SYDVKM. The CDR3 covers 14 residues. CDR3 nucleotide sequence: TGTGCCAGCAGTTTACGGGATGGGGCCAACGTCCGGACTTTC. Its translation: CASSLRDGANVRTF.

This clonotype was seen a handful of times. The CDR3: CASSQVRFTDTQYF. In DNA, the CDR3 is TGCGCCAGCAGCCAAGTCCGATTCACAGATACGCAGTATTTT. J is TRBJ2-3 and V is TRBV4-1; D call uncertain. Germline lookup yields CDR1 MGHRA and CDR2 YSYEKL. The CDR3 totals 14 residues. The V end lost 1 base, the J end lost 2 bases, and 7 bases lay between the germline ends.

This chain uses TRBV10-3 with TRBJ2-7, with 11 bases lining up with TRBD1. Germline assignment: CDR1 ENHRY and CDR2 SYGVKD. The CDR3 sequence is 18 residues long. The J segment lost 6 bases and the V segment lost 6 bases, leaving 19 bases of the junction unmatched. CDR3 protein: CAISLQRPGQGVKGEQYF. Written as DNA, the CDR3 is TGTGCCATCAGCCTTCAGCGACCGGGACAGGGGGTTAAGGGCGAGCAGTACTTC.

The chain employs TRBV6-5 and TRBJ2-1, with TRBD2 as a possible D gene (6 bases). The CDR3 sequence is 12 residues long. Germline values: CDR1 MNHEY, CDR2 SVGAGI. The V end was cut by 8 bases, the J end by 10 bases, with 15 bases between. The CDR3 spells CASGGSRREQFF. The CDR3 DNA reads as TGTGCCAGCGGAGGGTCCCGGAGGGAGCAGTTCTTC.

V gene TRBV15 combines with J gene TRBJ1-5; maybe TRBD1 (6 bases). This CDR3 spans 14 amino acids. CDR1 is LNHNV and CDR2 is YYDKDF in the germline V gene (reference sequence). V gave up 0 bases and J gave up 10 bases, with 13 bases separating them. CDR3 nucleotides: TGTGCCACCAGCAGAGATGGTCAGGGGAAACCCCAGCATTTT. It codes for CATSRDGQGKPQHF.

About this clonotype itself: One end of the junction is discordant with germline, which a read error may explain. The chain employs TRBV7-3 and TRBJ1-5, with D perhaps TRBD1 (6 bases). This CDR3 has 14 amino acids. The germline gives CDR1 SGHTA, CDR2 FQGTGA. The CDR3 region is CACSEGGSNQPQHF. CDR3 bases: TGTGCCTGCAGCGAAGGGGGTAGCAATCAGCCCCAGCATTTT.

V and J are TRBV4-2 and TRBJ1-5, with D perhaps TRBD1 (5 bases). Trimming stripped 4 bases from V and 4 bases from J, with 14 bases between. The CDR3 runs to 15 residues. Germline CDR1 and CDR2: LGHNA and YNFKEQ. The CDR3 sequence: CASSLEEGLNQPQHF. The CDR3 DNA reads TGTGCCAGCAGCCTCGAAGAGGGGTTGAATCAGCCCCAGCATTTT.

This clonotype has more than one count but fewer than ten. CDR3: CASSNRDGGLWPQHF. CDR3 nucleotide sequence: TGTGCCAGCAGTAACCGGGACGGTGGATTATGGCCCCAGCATTTT. The chain recombines TRBV12-3 or TRBV12-4 with TRBJ1-5; TRBD1 might be the D (5 bases). The CDR3 consists of 15 residues. V was shortened by 5 bases and J by 9 bases, with 20 bases between the two germline ends.

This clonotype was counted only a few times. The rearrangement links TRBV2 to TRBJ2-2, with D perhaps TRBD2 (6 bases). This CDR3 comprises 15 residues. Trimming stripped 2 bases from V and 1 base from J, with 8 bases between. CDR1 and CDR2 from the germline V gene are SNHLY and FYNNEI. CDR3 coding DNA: TGTGCCAGCAGTGAACGGAGGGTGAACACCGGGGAGCTGTTTTTT. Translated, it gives CASSERRVNTGELFF.

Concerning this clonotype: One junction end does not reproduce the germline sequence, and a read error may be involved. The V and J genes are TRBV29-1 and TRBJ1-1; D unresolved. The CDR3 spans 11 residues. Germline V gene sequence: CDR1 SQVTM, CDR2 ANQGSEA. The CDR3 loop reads CSVRRSTGAFF. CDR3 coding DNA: TGCAGCGTTCGGAGGAGCACTGGAGCTTTCTTT.

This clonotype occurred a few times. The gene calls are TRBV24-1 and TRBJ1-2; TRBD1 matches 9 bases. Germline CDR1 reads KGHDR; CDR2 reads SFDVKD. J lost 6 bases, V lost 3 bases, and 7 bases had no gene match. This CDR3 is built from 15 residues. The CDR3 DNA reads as TGTGCCACCAGTGATCCGACGACAGGGGGGGATGGCTACACCTTC. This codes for CATSDPTTGGDGYTF.

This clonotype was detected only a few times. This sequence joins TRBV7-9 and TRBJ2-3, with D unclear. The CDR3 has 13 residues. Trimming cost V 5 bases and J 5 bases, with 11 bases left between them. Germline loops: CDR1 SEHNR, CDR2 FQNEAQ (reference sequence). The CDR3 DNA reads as TGTGCCAGCAGCCACCCTTTCGGAGATACGCAGTATTTT. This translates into CASSHPFGDTQYF.

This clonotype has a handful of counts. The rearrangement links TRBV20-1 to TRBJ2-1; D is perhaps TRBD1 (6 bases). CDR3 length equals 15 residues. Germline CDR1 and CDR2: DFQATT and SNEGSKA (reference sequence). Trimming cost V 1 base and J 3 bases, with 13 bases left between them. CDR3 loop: CSARVRDTFYNEQFF. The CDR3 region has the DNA TGCAGTGCTAGAGTCCGGGACACTTTCTACAATGAGCAGTTCTTC.

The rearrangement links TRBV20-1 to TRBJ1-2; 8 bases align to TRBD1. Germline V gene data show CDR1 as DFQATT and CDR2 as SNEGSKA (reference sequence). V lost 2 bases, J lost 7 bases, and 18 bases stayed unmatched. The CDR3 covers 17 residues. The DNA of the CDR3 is TGCAGTGCTAGACCATACAGGGGGAGTCAGCCGGACGCTGGCTACACCTTC. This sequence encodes CSARPYRGSQPDAGYTF.

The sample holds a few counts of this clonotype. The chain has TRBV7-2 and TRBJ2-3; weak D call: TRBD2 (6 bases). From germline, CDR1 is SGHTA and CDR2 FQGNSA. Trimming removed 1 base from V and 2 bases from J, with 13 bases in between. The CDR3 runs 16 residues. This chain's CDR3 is CASSLGILADTDTQYF. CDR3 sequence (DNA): TGTGCCAGCAGCTTAGGTATATTAGCGGACACAGATACGCAGTATTTT.

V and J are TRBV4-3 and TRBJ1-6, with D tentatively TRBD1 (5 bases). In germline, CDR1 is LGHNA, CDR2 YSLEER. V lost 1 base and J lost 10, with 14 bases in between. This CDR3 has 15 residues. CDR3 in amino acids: CASSQGREGRSPLHF. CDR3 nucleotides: TGCGCCAGCAGCCAAGGGCGGGAGGGGCGCTCACCCCTCCACTTT.

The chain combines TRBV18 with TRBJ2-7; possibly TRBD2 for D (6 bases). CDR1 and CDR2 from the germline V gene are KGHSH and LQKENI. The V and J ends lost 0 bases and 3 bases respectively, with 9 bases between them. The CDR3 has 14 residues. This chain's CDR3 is CASSPPLGGYEQYF. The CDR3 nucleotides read TGTGCCAGCTCACCACCGTTGGGGGGCTACGAGCAGTACTTC.

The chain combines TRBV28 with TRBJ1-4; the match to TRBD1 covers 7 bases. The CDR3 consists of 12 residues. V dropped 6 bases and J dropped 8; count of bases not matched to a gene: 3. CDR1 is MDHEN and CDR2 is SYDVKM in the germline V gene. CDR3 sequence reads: CASRAGGEKLFF. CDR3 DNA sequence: TGTGCCAGCAGGGCAGGGGGAGAAAAACTGTTTTTT.

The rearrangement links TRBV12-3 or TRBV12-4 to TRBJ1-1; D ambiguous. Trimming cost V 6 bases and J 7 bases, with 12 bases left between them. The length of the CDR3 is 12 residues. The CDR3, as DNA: TGTGCCAGCAGCATACGGGCAGTTGAAGCTTTCTTT. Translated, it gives CASSIRAVEAFF.

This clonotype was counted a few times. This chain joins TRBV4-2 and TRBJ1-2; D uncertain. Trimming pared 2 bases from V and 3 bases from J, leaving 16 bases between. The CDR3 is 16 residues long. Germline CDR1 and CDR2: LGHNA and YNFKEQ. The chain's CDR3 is CASSQRAGIADYGYTF. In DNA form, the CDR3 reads TGTGCCAGCAGCCAACGTGCGGGGATCGCGGACTATGGCTACACCTTC.

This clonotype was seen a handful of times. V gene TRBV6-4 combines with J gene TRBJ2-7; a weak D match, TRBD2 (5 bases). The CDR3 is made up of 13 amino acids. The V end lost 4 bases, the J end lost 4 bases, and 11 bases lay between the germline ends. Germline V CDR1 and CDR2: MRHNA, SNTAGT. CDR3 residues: CASSVGAGYEQYF. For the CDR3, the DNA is TGTGCCAGCAGTGTCGGTGCGGGTTACGAGCAGTACTTC.

In DNA, the CDR3 is TGCAGTGCTAGAGCTAGATCACCGGGGGGTTCCTACGAGCAGTACTTC. Encoded protein: CSARARSPGGSYEQYF. This sequence joins TRBV20-1 and TRBJ2-7; 7 bases line up with TRBD2. The CDR3 loop spans 16 amino acids. Germline CDR1 DFQATT, CDR2 SNEGSKA (reference sequence). V shed 1 base and J 1 base; nucleotides not matched to a gene: 10.

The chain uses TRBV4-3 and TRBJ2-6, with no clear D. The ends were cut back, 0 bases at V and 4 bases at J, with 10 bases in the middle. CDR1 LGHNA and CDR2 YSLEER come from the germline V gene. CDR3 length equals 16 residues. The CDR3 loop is CASSQDDAWGANVLTF. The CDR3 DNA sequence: TGCGCCAGCAGCCAAGATGACGCGTGGGGGGCCAACGTCCTGACTTTC.

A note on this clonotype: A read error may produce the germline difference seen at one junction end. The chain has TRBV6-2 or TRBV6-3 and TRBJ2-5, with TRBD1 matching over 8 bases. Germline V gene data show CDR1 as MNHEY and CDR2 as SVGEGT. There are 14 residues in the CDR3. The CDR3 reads CASSSDREEYEQYF. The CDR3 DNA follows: TGCGCCAGCAGTTCGGACAGGGAGGAATATGAGCAGTACTTC.

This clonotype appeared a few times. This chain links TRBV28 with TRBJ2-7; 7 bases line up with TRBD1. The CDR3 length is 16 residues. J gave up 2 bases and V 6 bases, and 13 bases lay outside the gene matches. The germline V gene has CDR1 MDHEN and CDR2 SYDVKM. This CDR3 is CASSLTPGQKAYEQYF. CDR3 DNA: TGTGCCAGCAGCCTCACTCCGGGACAGAAAGCCTACGAGCAGTACTTC.

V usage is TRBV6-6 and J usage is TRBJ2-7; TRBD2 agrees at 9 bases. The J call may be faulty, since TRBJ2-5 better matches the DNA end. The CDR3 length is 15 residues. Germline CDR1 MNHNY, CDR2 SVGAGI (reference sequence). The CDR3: CASSRWLAGSETQYF. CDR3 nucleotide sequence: TGTGCCAGCAGTAGGTGGCTAGCGGGGTCAGAGACCCAGTACTTC.

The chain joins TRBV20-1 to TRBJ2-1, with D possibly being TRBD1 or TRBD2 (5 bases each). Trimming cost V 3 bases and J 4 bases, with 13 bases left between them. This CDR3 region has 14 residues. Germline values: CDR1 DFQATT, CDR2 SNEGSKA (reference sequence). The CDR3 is CSASNGDGYNEQFF. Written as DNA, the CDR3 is TGCAGTGCTAGTAACGGGGACGGTTACAATGAGCAGTTCTTC.

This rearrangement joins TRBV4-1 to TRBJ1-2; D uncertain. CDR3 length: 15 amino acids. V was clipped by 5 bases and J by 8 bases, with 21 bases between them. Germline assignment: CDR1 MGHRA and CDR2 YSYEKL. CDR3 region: CASSGAGGPREGYTF. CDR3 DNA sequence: TGCGCCAGCAGCGGTGCGGGAGGACCTCGGGAGGGCTACACCTTC.

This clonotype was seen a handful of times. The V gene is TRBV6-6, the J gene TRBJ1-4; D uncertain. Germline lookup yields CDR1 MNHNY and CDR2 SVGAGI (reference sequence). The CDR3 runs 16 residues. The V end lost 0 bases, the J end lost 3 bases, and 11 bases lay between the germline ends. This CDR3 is CASSYSSGPPNEKLFF. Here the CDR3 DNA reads TGTGCCAGCAGTTACTCTTCCGGCCCTCCTAATGAAAAACTGTTTTTT.

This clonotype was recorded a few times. The CDR3 loop reads CSARVDRRRTDTQYF. CDR3 bases: TGCAGTGCTAGAGTCGACCGTAGGAGGACAGATACGCAGTATTTT. The chain couples TRBV20-1 to TRBJ2-3; D may be TRBD2 (5 bases). Germline-derived CDR1 and CDR2 are DFQATT and SNEGSKA (reference sequence). The CDR3 sequence is 15 residues long. The V end lost 1 base, the J end lost 3 bases, and 14 bases lay between the germline ends.